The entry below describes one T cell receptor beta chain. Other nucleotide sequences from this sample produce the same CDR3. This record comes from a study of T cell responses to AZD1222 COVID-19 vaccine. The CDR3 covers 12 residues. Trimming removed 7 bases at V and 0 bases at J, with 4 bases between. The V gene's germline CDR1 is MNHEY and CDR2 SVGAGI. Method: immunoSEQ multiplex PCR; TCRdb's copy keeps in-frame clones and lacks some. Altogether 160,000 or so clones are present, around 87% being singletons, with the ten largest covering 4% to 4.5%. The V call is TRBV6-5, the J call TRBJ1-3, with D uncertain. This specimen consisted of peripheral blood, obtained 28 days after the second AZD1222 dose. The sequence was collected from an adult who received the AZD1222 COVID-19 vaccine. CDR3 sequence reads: CASTSSGNTIYF. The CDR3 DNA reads TGTGCCAGCACTAGCTCTGGAAACACCATATATTTT.